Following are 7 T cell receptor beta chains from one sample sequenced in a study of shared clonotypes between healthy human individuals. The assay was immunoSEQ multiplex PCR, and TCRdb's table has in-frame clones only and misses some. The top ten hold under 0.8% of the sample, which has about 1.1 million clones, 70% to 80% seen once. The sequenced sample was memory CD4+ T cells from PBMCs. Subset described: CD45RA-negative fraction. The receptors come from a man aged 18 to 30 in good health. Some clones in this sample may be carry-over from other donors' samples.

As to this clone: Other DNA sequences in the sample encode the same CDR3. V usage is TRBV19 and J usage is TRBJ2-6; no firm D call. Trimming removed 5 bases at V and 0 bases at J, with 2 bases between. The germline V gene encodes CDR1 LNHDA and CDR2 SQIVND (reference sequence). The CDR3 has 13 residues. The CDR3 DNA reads TGTGCCAGTAGTTCCTCTGGGGCCAACGTCCTGACTTTC. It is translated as CASSSSGANVLTF. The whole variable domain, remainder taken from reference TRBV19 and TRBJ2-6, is DGGITQSPKYLFRKEGQNVTLSCEQNLNHDAMYWYRQDPGQGLRLIYYSQIVNDFQKGDIAEGYSVSREKKESFPLTVTSAQKNPTAFYLCASSSSGANVLTFGAGSRLTVL.

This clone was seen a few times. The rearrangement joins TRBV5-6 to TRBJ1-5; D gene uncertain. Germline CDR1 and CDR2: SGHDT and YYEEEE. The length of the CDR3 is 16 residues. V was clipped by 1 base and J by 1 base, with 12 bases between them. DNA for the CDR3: TGTGCCAGCAGCTTGTCGCTGGACCCCAGCAATCAGCCCCAGCATTTT. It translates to CASSLSLDPSNQPQHF.

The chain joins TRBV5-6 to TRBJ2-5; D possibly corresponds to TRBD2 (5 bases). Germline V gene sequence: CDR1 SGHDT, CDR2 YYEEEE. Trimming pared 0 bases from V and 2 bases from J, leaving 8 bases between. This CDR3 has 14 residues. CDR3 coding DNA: TGTGCCAGCAGCTTGGATCGGAGGCAAGAGACCCAGTACTTC. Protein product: CASSLDRRQETQYF.

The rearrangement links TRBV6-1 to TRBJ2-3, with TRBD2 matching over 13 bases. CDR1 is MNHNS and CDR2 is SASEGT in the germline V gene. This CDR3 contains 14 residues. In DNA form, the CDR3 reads TGTGCTGGACTAGCGGGAGTTTGGGTAGATACGCAGTATTTT. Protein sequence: CAGLAGVWVDTQYF.

The CDR3 protein is CASRRSDTQYF. The CDR3 DNA is TGTGCCAGCAGGAGGTCAGATACGCAGTATTTT. The chain has TRBV6-1 and TRBJ2-3; D remains unclear. Deletions cut 6 bases from V and 4 bases from J, with 5 bases between. This CDR3 comprises 11 residues. Germline lookup yields CDR1 MNHNS and CDR2 SASEGT.

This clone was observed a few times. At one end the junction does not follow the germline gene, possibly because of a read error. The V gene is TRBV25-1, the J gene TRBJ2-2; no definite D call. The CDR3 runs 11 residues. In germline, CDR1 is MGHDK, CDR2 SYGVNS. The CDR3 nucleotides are TGTGCCAGCAGCGAATTCAGGGAGCTGTTTTTT. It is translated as CASSEFRELFF.

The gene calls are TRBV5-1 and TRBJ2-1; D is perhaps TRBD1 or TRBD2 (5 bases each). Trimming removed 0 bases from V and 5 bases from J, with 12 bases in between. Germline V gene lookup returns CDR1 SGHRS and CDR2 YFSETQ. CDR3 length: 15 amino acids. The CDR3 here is CASSLAGRHNNEQFF. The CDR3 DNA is TGCGCCAGCAGCTTGGCGGGACGGCACAACAATGAGCAGTTCTTC.